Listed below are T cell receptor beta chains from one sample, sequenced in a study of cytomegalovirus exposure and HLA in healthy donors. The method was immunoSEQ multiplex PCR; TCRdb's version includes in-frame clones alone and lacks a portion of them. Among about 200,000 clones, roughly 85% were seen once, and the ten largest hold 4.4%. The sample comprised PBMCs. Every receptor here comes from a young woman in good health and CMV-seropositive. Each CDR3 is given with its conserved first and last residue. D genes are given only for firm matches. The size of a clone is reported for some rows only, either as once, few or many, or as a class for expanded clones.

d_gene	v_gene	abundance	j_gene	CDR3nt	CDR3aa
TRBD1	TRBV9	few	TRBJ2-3	TGTGCCAGCAGCGTCGGTGGGACAGGATTAGATACGCAGTATTTT	CASSVGGTGLDTQYF
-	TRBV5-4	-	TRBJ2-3	TGTGCCAGCAGTTTAACAGGGACAGATACGCAGTATTTT	CASSLTGTDTQYF
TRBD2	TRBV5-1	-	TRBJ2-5	TGCGCCAGCAGCTTGGACCCCCACCTAGCGGGGGGGGGAGAGACCCAGTACTTC	CASSLDPHLAGGGETQYF
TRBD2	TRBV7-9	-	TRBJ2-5	TGTGCCAGCAGCCCTCGGAAACTAGCGGGAGGCTACCAAGAGACCCAGTACTTC	CASSPRKLAGGYQETQYF
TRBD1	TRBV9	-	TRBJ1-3	TGTGCCAGCAGCGTAGGAACAGGGGAGAGGGGTGGTGGAAACACCATATATTTT	CASSVGTGERGGGNTIYF
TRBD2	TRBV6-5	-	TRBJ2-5	TGTGCCAGCAGTTACACGGGGGGGCAAGAGACCCAGTACTTC	CASSYTGGQETQYF
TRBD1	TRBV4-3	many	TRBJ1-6	TGCGCCAGCAGCCAACAACAGGGGGCTGGAGGATCACCCCTCCACTTT	CASSQQQGAGGSPLHF
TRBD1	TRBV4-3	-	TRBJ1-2	TGCGCCAGCAGCCAAGTCGACAGGGCCTATGGCTACACCTTC	CASSQVDRAYGYTF
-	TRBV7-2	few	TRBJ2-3	TGTGCCAGCAGCTTAGCGTCCTCTAGCACAGATACGCAGTATTTT	CASSLASSSTDTQYF
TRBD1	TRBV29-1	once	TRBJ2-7	TGCAGCGTCCTAAAAACAGGGGGGAACGAGCAGTACTTC	CSVLKTGGNEQYF
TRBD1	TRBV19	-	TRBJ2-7	TGTGCCAGTAGGGACAGGGGCTACGAGCAGTACTTC	CASRDRGYEQYF
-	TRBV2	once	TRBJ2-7	TGTGCCAGCAGCGCTTCACAGGGCGCCTTATACGAGCAGTACTTC	CASSASQGALYEQYF
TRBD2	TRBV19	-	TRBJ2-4	TGTGCCAGTAGTACGGGACTAGCGGGAGCTGGGAACATTCAGTACTTC	CASSTGLAGAGNIQYF
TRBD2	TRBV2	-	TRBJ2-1	TGTGCCAGCAGTGGGACTAGCGGGATCCTTGAGCAGTTCTTC	CASSGTSGILEQFF
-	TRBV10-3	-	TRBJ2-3	TGTGCCATCAGTGACGGGTCAGGGAAGACAGATACGCAGTATTTT	CAISDGSGKTDTQYF
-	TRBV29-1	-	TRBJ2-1	TGCAGCGTTAACAGGGACGGTGGGCAGTTCTTC	CSVNRDGGQFF
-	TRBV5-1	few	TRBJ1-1	TGCGCCAGCAGCTTGGGACACCTTGAAGCTTTCTTT	CASSLGHLEAFF
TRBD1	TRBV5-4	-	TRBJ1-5	TGTGCCAGCGCACAGGGGCGCAATCAGCCCCAGCATTTT	CASAQGRNQPQHF
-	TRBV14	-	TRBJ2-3	TGTGCCAGCAGCCAAGGAATCTTAGCTGGGAGTTTCACAGATACGCAGTATTTT	CASSQGILAGSFTDTQYF
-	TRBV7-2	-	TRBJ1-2	TGTGCCAGCGGCTACCGACTAGGCTATGGCTACACCTTC	CASGYRLGYGYTF
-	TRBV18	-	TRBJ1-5	TGTGCCAGCTCACCACAGGGGAGCAATCAGCCCCAGCATTTT	CASSPQGSNQPQHF
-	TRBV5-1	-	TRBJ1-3	TGCGCCAGCAGCTTGGTGGGGCAGGGCGGAAACACCATATATTTT	CASSLVGQGGNTIYF
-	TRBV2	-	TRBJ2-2	TGTGCCAGCAGTAACGACAGGATCCCTGCCGGGGAGCTGTTTTTT	CASSNDRIPAGELFF